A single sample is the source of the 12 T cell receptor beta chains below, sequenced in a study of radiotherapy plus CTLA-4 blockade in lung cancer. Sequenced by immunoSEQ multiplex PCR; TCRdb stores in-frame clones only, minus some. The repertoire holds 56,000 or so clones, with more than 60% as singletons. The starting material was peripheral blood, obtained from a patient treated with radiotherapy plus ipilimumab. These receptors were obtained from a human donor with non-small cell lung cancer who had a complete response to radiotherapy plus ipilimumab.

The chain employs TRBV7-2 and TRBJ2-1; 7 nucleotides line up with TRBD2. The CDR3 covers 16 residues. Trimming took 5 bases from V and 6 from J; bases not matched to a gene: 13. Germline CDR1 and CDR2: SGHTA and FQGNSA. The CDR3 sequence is CASSRGKLAVSNEQFF. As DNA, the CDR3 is TGTGCCAGCAGCCGGGGGAAGCTAGCGGTTAGCAATGAGCAGTTCTTC.

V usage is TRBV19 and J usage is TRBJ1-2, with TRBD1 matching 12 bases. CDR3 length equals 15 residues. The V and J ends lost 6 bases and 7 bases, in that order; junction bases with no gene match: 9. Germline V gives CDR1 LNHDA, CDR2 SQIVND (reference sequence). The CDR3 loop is CASSGDRGLLGGYTF. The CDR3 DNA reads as TGTGCCAGTAGCGGGGACAGGGGGCTTTTGGGTGGCTACACCTTC.

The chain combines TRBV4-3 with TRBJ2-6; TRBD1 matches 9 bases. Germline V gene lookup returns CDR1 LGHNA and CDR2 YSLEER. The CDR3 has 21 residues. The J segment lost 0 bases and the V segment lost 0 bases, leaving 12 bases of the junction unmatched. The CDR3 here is CASSQDPPGTGRSSGANVLTF. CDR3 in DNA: TGCGCCAGCAGCCAAGATCCCCCGGGGACAGGGCGAAGCTCTGGGGCCAACGTCCTGACTTTC.

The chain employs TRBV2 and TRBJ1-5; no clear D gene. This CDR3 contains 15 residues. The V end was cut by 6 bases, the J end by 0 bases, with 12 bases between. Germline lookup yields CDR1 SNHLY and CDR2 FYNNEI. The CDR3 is CASSDRDFSNQPQHF. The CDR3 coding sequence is TGTGCCAGCAGCGACCGGGATTTTAGCAATCAGCCCCAGCATTTT.

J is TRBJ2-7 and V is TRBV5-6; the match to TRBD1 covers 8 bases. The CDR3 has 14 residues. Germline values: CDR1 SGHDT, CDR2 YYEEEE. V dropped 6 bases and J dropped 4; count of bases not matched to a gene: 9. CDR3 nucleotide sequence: TGTGCCAGCAACCCAGGGGGCGCTTATTACGAGCAGTACTTC. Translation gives CASNPGGAYYEQYF.

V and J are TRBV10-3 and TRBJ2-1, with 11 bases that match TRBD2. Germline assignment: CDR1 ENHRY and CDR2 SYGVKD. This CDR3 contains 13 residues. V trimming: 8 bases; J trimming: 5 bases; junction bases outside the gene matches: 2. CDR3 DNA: TGTGCCATCTCGGGACTAGCGGACAATGAGCAGTTCTTC. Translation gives CAISGLADNEQFF.

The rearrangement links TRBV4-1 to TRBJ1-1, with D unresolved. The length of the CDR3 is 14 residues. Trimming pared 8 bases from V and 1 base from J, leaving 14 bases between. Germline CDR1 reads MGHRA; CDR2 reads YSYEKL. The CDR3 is CASRNRLKNTEAFF. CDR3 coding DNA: TGCGCCAGCCGAAACAGACTAAAGAACACTGAAGCTTTCTTT.

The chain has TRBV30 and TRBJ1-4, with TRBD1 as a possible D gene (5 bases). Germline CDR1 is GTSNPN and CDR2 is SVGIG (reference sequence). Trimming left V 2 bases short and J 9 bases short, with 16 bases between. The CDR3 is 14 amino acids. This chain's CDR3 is CAWSLAKGSKKLFF. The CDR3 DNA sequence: TGTGCCTGGAGTTTAGCCAAGGGGTCGAAAAAACTGTTTTTT.

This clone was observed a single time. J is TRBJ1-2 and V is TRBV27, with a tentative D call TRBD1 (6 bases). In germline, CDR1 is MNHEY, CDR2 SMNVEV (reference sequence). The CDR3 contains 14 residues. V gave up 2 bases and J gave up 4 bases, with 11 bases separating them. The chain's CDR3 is CASSLKGEGYGYTF. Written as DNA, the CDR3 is TGTGCCAGCAGTTTAAAGGGGGAGGGCTATGGCTACACCTTC.

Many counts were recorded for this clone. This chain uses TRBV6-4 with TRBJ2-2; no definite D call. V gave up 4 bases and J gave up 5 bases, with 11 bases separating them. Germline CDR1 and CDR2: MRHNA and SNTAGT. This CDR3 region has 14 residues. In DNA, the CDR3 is TGTGCCAGCAGTGGAACACCCGGGACCGGGGAGCTGTTTTTT. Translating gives CASSGTPGTGELFF.

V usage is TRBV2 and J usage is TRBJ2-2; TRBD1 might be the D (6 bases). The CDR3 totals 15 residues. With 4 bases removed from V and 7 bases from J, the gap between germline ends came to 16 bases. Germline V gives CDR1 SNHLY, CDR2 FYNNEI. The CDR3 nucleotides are TGTGCCAGCAGTGGGTTACAGGGAAGGAGCGGGGAGCTGTTTTTT. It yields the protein CASSGLQGRSGELFF.

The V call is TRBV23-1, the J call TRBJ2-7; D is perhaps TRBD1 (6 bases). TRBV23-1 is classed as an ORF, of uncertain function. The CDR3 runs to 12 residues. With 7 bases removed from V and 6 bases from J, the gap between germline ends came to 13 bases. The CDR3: CASNLRGGEQYV. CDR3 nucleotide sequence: TGCGCCAGCAATTTACGAGGGGGCGAGCAGTACGTC.